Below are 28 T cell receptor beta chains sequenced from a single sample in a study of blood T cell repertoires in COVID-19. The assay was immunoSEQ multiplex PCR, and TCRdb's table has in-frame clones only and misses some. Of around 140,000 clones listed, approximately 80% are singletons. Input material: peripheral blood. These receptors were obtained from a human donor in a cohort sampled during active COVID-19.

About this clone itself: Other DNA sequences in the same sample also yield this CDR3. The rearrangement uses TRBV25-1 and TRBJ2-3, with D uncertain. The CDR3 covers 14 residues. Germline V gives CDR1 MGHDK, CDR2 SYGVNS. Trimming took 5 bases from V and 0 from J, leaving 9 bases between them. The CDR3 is CASSLAASTDTQYF. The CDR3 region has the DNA TGTGCCAGCAGTTTGGCGGCAAGCACAGATACGCAGTATTTT.

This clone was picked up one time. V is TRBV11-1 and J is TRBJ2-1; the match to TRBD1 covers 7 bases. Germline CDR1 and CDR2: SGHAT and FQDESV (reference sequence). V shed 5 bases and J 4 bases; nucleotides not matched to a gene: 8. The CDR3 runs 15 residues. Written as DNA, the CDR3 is TGTGCCAGCAGCATGACAGGGATTACGTACAATGAGCAGTTCTTC. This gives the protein CASSMTGITYNEQFF.

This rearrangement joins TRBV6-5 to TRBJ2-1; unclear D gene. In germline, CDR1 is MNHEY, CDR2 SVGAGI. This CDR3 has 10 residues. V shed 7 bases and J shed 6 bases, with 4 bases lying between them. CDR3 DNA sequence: TGTGCCAGCACGGGCAATGAGCAGTTCTTC. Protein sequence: CASTGNEQFF.

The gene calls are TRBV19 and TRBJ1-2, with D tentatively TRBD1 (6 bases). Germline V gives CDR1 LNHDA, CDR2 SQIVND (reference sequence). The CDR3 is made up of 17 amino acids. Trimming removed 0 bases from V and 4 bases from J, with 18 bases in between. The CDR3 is CASSIDLIRGNRYGYTF. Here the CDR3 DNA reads TGTGCCAGTAGTATAGATCTTATAAGGGGGAATCGCTATGGCTACACCTTC.

The CDR3 spells CASGQEGSGTQYF. The CDR3 coding sequence is TGCGCCAGCGGACAGGAAGGGTCCGGGACGCAGTATTTT. J is TRBJ2-3 and V is TRBV4-3; 7 bases align to TRBD1. V trimming: 8 bases; J trimming: 9 bases; junction bases outside the gene matches: 11. In germline, CDR1 is LGHNA, CDR2 YSLEER. This CDR3 has 13 residues.

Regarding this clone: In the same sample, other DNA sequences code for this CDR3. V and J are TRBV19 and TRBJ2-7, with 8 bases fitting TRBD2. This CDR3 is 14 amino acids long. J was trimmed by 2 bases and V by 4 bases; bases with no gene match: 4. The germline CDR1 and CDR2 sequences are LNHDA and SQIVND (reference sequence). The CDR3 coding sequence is TGTGCCAGTAGTACGCTAGCGGGCCCCTACGAGCAGTACTTC. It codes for CASSTLAGPYEQYF.

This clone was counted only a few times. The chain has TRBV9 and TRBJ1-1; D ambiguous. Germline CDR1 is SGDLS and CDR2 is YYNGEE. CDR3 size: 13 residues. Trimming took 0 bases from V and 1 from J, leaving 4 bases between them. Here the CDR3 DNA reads TGTGCCAGCAGCGTAGCGGGGAACACTGAAGCTTTCTTT. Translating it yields CASSVAGNTEAFF. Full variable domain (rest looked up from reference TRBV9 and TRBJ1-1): DSGVTQTPKHLITATGQRVTLRCSPRSGDLSVYWYQQSLDQGLQFLIQYYNGEERAKGNILERFSAQQFPDLHSELNLSSLELGDSALYFCASSVAGNTEAFFGQGTRLTVV.

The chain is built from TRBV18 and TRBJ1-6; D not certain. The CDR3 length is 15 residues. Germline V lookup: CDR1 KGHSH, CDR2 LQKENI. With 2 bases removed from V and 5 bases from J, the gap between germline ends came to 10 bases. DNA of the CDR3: TGTGCCAGCTCACCAGCCCAGAACGATAATTCACCCCTCCACTTT. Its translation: CASSPAQNDNSPLHF.

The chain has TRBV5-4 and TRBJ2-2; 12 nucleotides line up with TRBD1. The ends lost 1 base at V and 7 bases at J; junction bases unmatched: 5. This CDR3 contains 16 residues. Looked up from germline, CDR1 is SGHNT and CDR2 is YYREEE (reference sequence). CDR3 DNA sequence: TGTGCCAGCAGCTTGCCGGGACAGGGGGCTATCGGGGAGCTGTTTTTT. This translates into CASSLPGQGAIGELFF.

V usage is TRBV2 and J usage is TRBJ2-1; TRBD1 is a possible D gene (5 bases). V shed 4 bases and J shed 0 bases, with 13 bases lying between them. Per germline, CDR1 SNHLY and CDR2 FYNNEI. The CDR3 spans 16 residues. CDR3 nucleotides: TGTGCCAGCAGTGGGGCAGGGCCTATCTCCTACAATGAGCAGTTCTTC. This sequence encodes CASSGAGPISYNEQFF.

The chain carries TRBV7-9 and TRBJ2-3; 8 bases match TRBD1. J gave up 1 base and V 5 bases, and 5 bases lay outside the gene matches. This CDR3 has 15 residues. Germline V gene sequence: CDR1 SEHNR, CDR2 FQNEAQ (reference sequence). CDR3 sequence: CASSDRGIRTDTQYF. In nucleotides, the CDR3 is TGTGCCAGCAGCGACAGGGGAATCCGCACAGATACGCAGTATTTT.

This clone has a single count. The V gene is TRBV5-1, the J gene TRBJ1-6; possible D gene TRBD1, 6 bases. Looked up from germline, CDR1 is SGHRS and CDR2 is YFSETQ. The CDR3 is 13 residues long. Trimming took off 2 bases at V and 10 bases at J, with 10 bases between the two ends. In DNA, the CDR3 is TGCGCCAGCAGCTTAGGGGGTGTCTCACCCCTCCACTTT. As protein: CASSLGGVSPLHF.

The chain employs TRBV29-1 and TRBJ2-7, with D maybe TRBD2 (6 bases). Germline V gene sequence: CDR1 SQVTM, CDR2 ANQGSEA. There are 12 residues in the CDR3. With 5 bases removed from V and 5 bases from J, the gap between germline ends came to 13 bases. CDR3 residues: CSVPTGGDEQYF. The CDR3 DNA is TGCAGCGTTCCGACCGGGGGAGACGAGCAGTACTTC.

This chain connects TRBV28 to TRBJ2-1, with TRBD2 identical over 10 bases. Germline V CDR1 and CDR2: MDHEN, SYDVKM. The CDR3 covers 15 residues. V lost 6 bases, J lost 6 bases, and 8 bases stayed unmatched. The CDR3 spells CASSSGLAAVNEQFF. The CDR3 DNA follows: TGTGCCAGCAGCTCCGGACTAGCGGCAGTCAATGAGCAGTTCTTC. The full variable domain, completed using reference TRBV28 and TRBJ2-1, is DVKVTQSSRYLVKRTGEKVFLECVQDMDHENMFWYRQDPGLGLRLIYFSYDVKMKEKGDIPEGYSVSREKKERFSLILESASTNQTSMYLCASSSGLAAVNEQFFGPGTRLTVL.

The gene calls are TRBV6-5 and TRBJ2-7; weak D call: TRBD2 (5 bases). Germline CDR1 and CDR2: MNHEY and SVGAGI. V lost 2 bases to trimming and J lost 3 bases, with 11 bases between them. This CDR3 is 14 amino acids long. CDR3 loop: CASSYRSRDYEQYF. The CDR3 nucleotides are TGTGCCAGCAGTTACCGCTCGAGGGACTACGAGCAGTACTTC.

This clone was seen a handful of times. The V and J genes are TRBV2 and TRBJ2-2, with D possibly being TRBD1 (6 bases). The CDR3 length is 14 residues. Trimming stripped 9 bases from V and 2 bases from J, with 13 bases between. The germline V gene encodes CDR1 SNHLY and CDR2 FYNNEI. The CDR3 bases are TGTGCCAGTCTCGACAGGACCAACACCGGGGAGCTGTTTTTT. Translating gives CASLDRTNTGELFF.

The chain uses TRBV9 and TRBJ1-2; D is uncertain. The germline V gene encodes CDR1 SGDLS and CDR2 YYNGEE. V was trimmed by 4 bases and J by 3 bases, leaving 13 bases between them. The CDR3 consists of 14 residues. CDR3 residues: CASSPLRGDYGYTF. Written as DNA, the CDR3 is TGTGCCAGCAGCCCTCTGCGGGGTGACTATGGCTACACCTTC.

CDR3 amino acids: CASSPARGGNTIYF. The CDR3 region has the DNA TGTGCCAGCAGCCCCGCCCGGGGAGGAAACACCATATATTTT. This chain uses TRBV9 with TRBJ1-3; D unclear. The CDR3 runs 14 residues. Per germline, CDR1 SGDLS and CDR2 YYNGEE. The V end lost 4 bases, the J end lost 4 bases, and 12 bases lay between the germline ends.

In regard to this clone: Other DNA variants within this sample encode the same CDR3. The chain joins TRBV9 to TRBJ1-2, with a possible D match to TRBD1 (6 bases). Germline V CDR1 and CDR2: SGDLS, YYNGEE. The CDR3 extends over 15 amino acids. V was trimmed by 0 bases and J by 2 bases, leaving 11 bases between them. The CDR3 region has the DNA TGTGCCAGCAGCGTAGAACAGGGCCCCAACTATGGCTACACCTTC. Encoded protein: CASSVEQGPNYGYTF.

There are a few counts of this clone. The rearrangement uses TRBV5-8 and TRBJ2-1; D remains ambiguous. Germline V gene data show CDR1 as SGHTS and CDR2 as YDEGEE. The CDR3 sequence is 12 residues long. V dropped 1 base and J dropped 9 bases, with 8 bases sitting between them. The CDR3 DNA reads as TGTGCCAGCAGCTTGCCCCGGTTTGAGCAGTTCTTC. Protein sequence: CASSLPRFEQFF.

The CDR3 DNA sequence: TGTGCCAGCAGCCCCGCTTTAGGAGGCACTGAAGCTTTCTTT. Its protein is CASSPALGGTEAFF. The J gene is TRBJ1-1, the V gene TRBV5-4; D unclear. V was shortened by 4 bases and J by 4 bases, with 14 bases between the two germline ends. Germline loops: CDR1 SGHNT, CDR2 YYREEE (reference sequence). This CDR3 has 14 residues.

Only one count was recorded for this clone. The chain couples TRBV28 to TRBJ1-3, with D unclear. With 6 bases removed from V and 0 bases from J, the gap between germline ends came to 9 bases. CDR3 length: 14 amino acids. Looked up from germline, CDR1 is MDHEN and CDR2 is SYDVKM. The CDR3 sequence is CASSPPSSGNTIYF. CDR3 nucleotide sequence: TGTGCCAGCAGCCCCCCCAGCTCTGGAAACACCATATATTTT.

CDR3 in DNA: TGTGCCAGTAGTATAGCCGGGGGGGGCGCGGAGTCCTACGAGCAGTACTTC. It translates to CASSIAGGGAESYEQYF. This chain joins TRBV19 and TRBJ2-7; 8 nucleotides agree with TRBD2. The V gene end was trimmed by 1 base and the J gene end by 1 base; junction bases not matched to a gene: 9. The V gene's germline CDR1 is LNHDA and CDR2 SQIVND (reference sequence). This CDR3 is 17 amino acids long.

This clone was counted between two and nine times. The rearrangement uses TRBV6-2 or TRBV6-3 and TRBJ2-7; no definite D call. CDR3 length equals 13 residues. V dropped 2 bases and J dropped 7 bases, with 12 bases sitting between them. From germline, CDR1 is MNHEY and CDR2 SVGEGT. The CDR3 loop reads CASSYGEAREQYF. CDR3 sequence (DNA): TGTGCCAGCAGTTACGGTGAAGCGCGGGAGCAGTACTTC.

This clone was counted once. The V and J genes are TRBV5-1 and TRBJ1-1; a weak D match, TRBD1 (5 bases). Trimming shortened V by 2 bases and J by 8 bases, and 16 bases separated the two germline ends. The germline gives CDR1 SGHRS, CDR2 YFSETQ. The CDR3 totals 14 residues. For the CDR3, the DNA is TGCGCCAGCAGCTTACAGGCGGCAACCGCCGAAGCTTTCTTT. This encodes CASSLQAATAEAFF. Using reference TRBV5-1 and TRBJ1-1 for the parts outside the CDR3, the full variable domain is KAGVTQTPRYLIKTRGQQVTLSCSPISGHRSVSWYQQTPGQGLQFLFEYFSETQRNKGNFPGRFSGRQFSNSRSEMNVSTLELGDSALYLCASSLQAATAEAFFGQGTRLTVV.

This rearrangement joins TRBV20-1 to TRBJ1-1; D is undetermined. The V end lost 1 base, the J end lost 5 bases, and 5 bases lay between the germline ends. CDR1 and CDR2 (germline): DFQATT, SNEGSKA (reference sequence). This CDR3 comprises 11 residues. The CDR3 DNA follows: TGCAGTGCTAGAGTATTTACTGAAGCTTTCTTT. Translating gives CSARVFTEAFF.

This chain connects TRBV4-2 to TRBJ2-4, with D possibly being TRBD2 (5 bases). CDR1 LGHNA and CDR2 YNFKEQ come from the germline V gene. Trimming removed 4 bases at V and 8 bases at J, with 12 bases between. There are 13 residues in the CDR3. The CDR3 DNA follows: TGTGCCAGCAGCCGCTCGTCCGGGGACATTCAGTACTTC. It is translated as CASSRSSGDIQYF.

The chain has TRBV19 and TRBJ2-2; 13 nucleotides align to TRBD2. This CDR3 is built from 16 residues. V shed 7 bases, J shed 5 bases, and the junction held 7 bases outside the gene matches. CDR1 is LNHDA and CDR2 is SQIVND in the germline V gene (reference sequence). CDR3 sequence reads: CASTSGLAGVTGELFF. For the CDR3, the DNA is TGTGCCAGTACATCAGGACTAGCGGGAGTAACCGGGGAGCTGTTTTTT.